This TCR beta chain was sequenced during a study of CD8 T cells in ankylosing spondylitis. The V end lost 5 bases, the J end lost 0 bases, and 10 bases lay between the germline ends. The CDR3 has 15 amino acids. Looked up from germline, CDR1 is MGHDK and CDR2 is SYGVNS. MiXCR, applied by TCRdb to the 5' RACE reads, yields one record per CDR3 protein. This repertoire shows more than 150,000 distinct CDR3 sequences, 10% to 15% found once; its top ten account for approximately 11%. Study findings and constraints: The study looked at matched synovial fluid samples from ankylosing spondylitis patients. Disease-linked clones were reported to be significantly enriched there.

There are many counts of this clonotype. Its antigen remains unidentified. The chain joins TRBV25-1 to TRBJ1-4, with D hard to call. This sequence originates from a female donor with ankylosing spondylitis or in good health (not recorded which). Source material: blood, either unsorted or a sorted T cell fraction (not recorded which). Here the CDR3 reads CASSSAGATNEKLFF. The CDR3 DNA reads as TGTGCCAGCAGTAGCGCAGGTGCAACTAATGAAAAACTGTTTTTT.